Listed here is a single TCR beta chain. Its antigen is currently unknown. With 60 Vbeta and 13 Jbeta primers, the PCR was carried out. The table came from immunoSEQ multiplex PCR; TCRdb's copy has only in-frame clones and leaves some out. The repertoire holds roughly 100,000 clones, with approximately 71% as singletons. This entry comes from a study of cytomegalovirus exposure and HLA in healthy donors. Findings and caveats of the study: A later analysis, which compared TCR beta chains of equal frequency, found the HLA-associated ones more clonally expanded. Segments of the TCR beta V type were, in most cases, productive about 87% or about 30% of the time in an earlier analysis.

The CDR3 loop spans 13 amino acids. Unmatched junction bases numbered 1, after V lost 4 bases and J lost 5 bases. Germline CDR1 reads SGHNT; CDR2 reads YENEEA. The chain uses TRBV11-3 and TRBJ1-1; TRBD1 agrees at 10 bases. This TCR came from a male donor in good health and CMV-seropositive. The specimen sequenced was PBMCs. CDR3 protein: CASSWTGGTEAFF. The CDR3, as DNA: TGTGCCAGCAGCTGGACAGGGGGAACTGAAGCTTTCTTT. The complete variable domain, with remaining parts taken from reference TRBV11-3 and TRBJ1-1, reads EAGVVQSPRYKIIEKKQPVAFWCNPISGHNTLYWYLQNLGQGPELLIRYENEEAVDDSQLPKDRFSAERLKGVDSTLKIQPAELGDSAVYLCASSWTGGTEAFFGQGTRLTVV.